The entry below describes one T cell receptor beta chain. Its antigen is not identified. The sample originates from a study of T cell repertoires in cytomegalovirus infection. Whole-study context: Use of recently identified HLA-C-restricted and well-studied HLA-B-restricted CMV epitopes was part of the study. Whole-study findings and limits: HLA-C-restricted CMV-specific TCR beta clonotypes were dominant in the ex vivo response. Cumulative public TCR beta family frequency identified CMV carriers with the relevant HLA.

One entry per CDR3 protein, called by TCRdb with MiXCR from the reads. Found here are some 800,000 distinct CDR3 sequences, almost 30% of them singletons; the top ten hold 13%. Trimming left V 5 bases short and J 2 bases short, with 16 bases between. Germline V gene sequence: CDR1 SGHRS, CDR2 YFSETQ. The CDR3 runs 15 residues. The V call is TRBV5-1, the J call TRBJ2-5, with a possible D match to TRBD2 (6 bases). This receptor was taken from a human donor in good health (CMV status not recorded). Some clones in this sample may be carry-over from other donors' samples. The material was cultured CD8+ T cells from PBMCs, obtained from culture after CMV antigen stimulation. Here the CDR3 DNA reads TGCGCCAGCAGAATCCTCCTACGGGAGCAAGAGACCCAGTACTTC. It translates to CASRILLREQETQYF. Filled out from reference TRBV5-1 and TRBJ2-5, the complete variable domain reads KAGVTQTPRYLIKTRGQQVTLSCSPISGHRSVSWYQQTPGQGLQFLFEYFSETQRNKGNFPGRFSGRQFSNSRSEMNVSTLELGDSALYLCASRILLREQETQYFGPGTRLLVL.